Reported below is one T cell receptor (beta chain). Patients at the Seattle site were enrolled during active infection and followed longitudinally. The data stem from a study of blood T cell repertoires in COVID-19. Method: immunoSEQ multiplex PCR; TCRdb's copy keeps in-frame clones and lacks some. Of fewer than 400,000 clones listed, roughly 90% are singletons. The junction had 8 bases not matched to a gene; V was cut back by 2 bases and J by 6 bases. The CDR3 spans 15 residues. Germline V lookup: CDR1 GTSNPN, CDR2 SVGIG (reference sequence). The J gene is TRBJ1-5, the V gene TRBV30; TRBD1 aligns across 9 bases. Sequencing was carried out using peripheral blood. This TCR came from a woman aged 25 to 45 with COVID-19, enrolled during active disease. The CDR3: CAWSRGTGGGQPQHF. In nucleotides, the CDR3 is TGTGCCTGGAGTCGAGGAACAGGGGGCGGTCAGCCCCAGCATTTT.